These T cell receptor beta chains were read from a single sample in a study of T cells in Graves' hyperthyroidism and ophthalmopathy. TCRdb fed the multiplex PCR reads into MiXCR, producing one record per CDR3 protein. The table lists some 800,000 distinct CDR3 sequences, around 39% of them singletons. The sequencing input was blood. The origin of the receptors is a man aged 18 to 30 with Graves' hyperthyroidism. Both conserved end residues are part of each CDR3. D genes are given only for firm matches. Only part of the rows carry a size: once, few, many, or a class if the clone is expanded.

TRBD1	TRBV20-1	TRBJ1-5	NA	TGCAGTGCTAGAGGAAAGACAGGGACAGCGAGCAATCAGCCCCAGCATTTT	CSARGKTGTASNQPQHF
NA	TRBV4-3	TRBJ1-1	NA	TGCGCCAGCAGCCAAGCAACTCTCGACGGCGACACTGAAGCTTTCTTT	CASSQATLDGDTEAFF
NA	TRBV15	TRBJ1-5	many	TGTGCCACCAGCAGAGATCTAGGGGTAGACCAGCCCCAGCATTTT	CATSRDLGVDQPQHF
TRBD1	TRBV7-9	TRBJ1-3	once	TGTGCCAGCACGTGGACAGGCACTGTAAACACCATATATTTT	CASTWTGTVNTIYF
TRBD1	TRBV2	TRBJ2-2	many	TGTGCCAGCAGGGAAAGACAGGGATCGAACACCGGGGAGCTGTTTTTT	CASRERQGSNTGELFF
NA	TRBV27	TRBJ2-7	NA	TGTGCCAGCAGTCGTCTATGGTACTTC	CASSRLWYF
TRBD1	TRBV29-1	TRBJ2-6	many	TGCAGCGCTAGGACAGGGGAGAGTGGGGCCAACGTCCTGACTTTC	CSARTGESGANVLTF
NA	TRBV6-6	TRBJ1-4	many	TGTGCCAGCGAAGGCGGGTTTGGCGAAAAACTGTTTTTT	CASEGGFGEKLFF
TRBD2	TRBV2	TRBJ2-7	many	TGTGCCAGCAGTGAGAGCGGGGGGACCTACGAGCAGTACTTC	CASSESGGTYEQYF
NA	TRBV25-1	TRBJ2-2	many	TGTGCCAGCAGTGGGGGACTCCTGAACACCGGGGAGCTGTTTTTT	CASSGGLLNTGELFF
NA	TRBV10-3	TRBJ1-1	many	TGTGCCATCACCTTGCAGGGGCCGGGCACTGAAGCTTTCTTT	CAITLQGPGTEAFF
NA	TRBV7-2	TRBJ2-7	NA	TGTGCCAGCAGCGACGGACACTTCGACTACGAGCAGTACTTC	CASSDGHFDYEQYF
TRBD1	TRBV10-3	TRBJ1-6	NA	TGTGCCATCAGTGATAGGGACAGCAATTCACCCCTCCACTTT	CAISDRDSNSPLHF
TRBD1	TRBV4-1	TRBJ1-2	NA	TGCGCCAGCAGCCAATTGGGACAGGGGAATGGCTACACCTTC	CASSQLGQGNGYTF
NA	TRBV7-2	TRBJ2-7	many	TGTGCCAGCAGCTTTACCGCGAAAGACTACGAGCAGTACTTC	CASSFTAKDYEQYF
NA	TRBV5-6	TRBJ1-4	NA	TGTGCCAGCAGCCCAGGGACCTTGAGTGAAAAACTGTTTTTT	CASSPGTLSEKLFF
TRBD1	TRBV19	TRBJ2-7	NA	TGTGCCAGTAGTATAGTGGGACAGTCCTACGAGCAGTACTTC	CASSIVGQSYEQYF
TRBD1	TRBV7-9	TRBJ1-4	few	TGTGCCAGCAGCTCTATCAGACAGGGGGGGAAGGAAAAACTGTTTTTT	CASSSIRQGGKEKLFF
TRBD1	TRBV7-8	TRBJ1-4	NA	TGTGCCAGCCGGGACAGGGAGAGAGAAAAACTGTTTTTT	CASRDREREKLFF
NA	TRBV29-1	TRBJ1-1	NA	TGCAGCTTAGCCGGACCCTGGGGTGTGAACACTGAAGCTTTCTTT	CSLAGPWGVNTEAFF
NA	TRBV2	TRBJ1-6	NA	TGTGCCAGCACCCACGGGCAGGGGAGGTCACCCCTCCACTTT	CASTHGQGRSPLHF
TRBD1	TRBV29-1	TRBJ1-1	NA	TGCAGCGTTGAAGACGGGACAGTTAACACTGAAGCTTTCTTT	CSVEDGTVNTEAFF
NA	TRBV25-1	TRBJ1-5	NA	TGTACCAGCAGATTGGGGGTAGGCAATCAGCCCCAGCATTTT	CTSRLGVGNQPQHF
NA	TRBV7-9	TRBJ2-7	few	TGTGCCAGCAGCGGCGGGGTAGCGGCCTTCTACGAGCAGTACTTC	CASSGGVAAFYEQYF
NA	TRBV19	TRBJ2-7	few	TGTGCCAGTAGGGGCGGAGCCTACGTCCAGCAGTACTTC	CASRGGAYVQQYF
NA	TRBV7-9	TRBJ2-7	few	TGTGCCAGCTCGAAGGGAATCTACGAGCAGTACTTC	CASSKGIYEQYF
NA	TRBV25-1	TRBJ1-5	NA	TGTGCCAGCAGTGGTCGGGGTAGAAGCAATCAGCCCCAGCATTTT	CASSGRGRSNQPQHF
TRBD1	TRBV19	TRBJ1-3	NA	TGTGCCAGTAGTATGCAGGGGGCTGGAAACACCATATATTTT	CASSMQGAGNTIYF
TRBD1	TRBV20-1	TRBJ2-7	NA	TGCAGTGCTAGATCGGGACAGAACTACGAGCAGTACTTC	CSARSGQNYEQYF
NA	TRBV24-1	TRBJ2-2	many	TGTGCCACCAGTGATAACAGCGGGGAGCTGTTTTTT	CATSDNSGELFF
NA	TRBV5-6	TRBJ2-5	many	TGTGCCAGCAGCTTGTGGGACAACCAAGAGACCCAGTACTTC	CASSLWDNQETQYF
NA	TRBV4-1	TRBJ1-5	NA	TGCGCCAGCAGCCAAGATAGTGGCAGAAATCAGCCCCAGCATTTT	CASSQDSGRNQPQHF
TRBD1	TRBV20-1	TRBJ1-1	NA	TGCAGTGCTAGAGACCCCCGACAGGGGGCAGCTGAAGCTTTCTTT	CSARDPRQGAAEAFF
NA	TRBV9	TRBJ1-6	many	TGTGCCAGCAGCCCCAACGCGGCTAATTCACCCCTCCACTTT	CASSPNAANSPLHF
NA	TRBV9	TRBJ1-1	many	TGTGCCAGCAGCGTGTATGGGGGTCCGGACACTGAAGCTTTCTTT	CASSVYGGPDTEAFF
NA	TRBV7-9	TRBJ2-2	NA	TGTGCCAGCAGCCTCTTCAGCGGAAACACCGGGGAGCTGTTTTTT	CASSLFSGNTGELFF
TRBD2	TRBV5-1	TRBJ2-5	NA	TGCGCCAGCAGTGGGGCTAGCGGGGGGGAAGAGACCCAGTACTTC	CASSGASGGEETQYF
NA	TRBV2	TRBJ1-5	once	TGTGCCAGCAGTTTAGAGGGGCCCTATCAGCCCCAGCATTTT	CASSLEGPYQPQHF
NA	TRBV10-1	TRBJ1-1	many	TGCGCCAGCAGAGACAGGCTGAACACTGAAGCTTTCTTT	CASRDRLNTEAFF
NA	TRBV6-6	TRBJ1-6	few	TGTGCCAGCGGGGGGTGGGCAGATTCACCCCTCCACTTT	CASGGWADSPLHF
NA	TRBV19	TRBJ1-5	few	TGTGCCAGTAGTATAGATCCCGGGAACTATCAGCCCCAGCATTTT	CASSIDPGNYQPQHF
NA	TRBV19	TRBJ1-1	NA	TGTGCCACCACGGAGGGGTTCGACACTGAAGCTTTCTTT	CATTEGFDTEAFF
TRBD1	TRBV10-3	TRBJ2-7	NA	TGTGCCATCACCAGGACAGGTCCCTACGAGCAGTACTTC	CAITRTGPYEQYF
TRBD1	TRBV7-9	TRBJ1-2	many	TGTGCCAGCAGCCCCGGACAGGGAGATAGCTACACCTTC	CASSPGQGDSYTF
TRBD2	TRBV11-2	TRBJ2-5	many	TGTGCCAGCAGCTTAGCGGGAGGGGCTCGGGAGACCCAGTACTTC	CASSLAGGARETQYF
NA	TRBV5-4	TRBJ1-1	few	TGTGCCAGCAATAAAGGGGGGAACACTGAAGCTTTCTTT	CASNKGGNTEAFF
TRBD2	TRBV29-1	TRBJ2-1	NA	TGCAGCGTTGAACCGGGACTAGGGTCAAACGAGCAGTTCTTC	CSVEPGLGSNEQFF
TRBD1	TRBV2	TRBJ1-2	few	TGTGCCAGCAGTTACTCGAACCAGGGGGCCTTGGGCTACACCTTC	CASSYSNQGALGYTF
NA	TRBV25-1	TRBJ1-2	NA	TGTGCCAGCAGTGATATGGACAGTGGCTATGGCTACACCTTC	CASSDMDSGYGYTF
NA	TRBV9	TRBJ1-1	few	TGTGCCAGCAGCCAAGGAGGGGCGGCTGAAGCTTTCTTT	CASSQGGAAEAFF
TRBD2	TRBV7-6	TRBJ2-2	NA	TGTGCCAGCAATACACCGGGAGGCAACACCGGGGAGCTGTTTTTT	CASNTPGGNTGELFF
TRBD1	TRBV7-3	TRBJ1-2	many	TGTGCCAGCAGCTCAGGGACAGGCGGCGGCTACACCTTC	CASSSGTGGGYTF
TRBD1	TRBV10-3	TRBJ1-6	few	TGTGCCAGCAGTGAAGTGGGGACAGGGAACAATTCACCCCTCCACTTT	CASSEVGTGNNSPLHF
NA	TRBV7-9	TRBJ1-1	many	TGTGCCAGCAGCTTAGCAGGGGCGGAGAACACTGAAGCTTTCTTT	CASSLAGAENTEAFF
TRBD1	TRBV29-1	TRBJ2-7	NA	TGCAGCGTTGAATGGGACAGGGAAGGGGACGAGCAGTACTTC	CSVEWDREGDEQYF